A single sample gave rise to the 12 T cell receptor beta chains below, sequenced in a study of regulatory T cells in long-lasting Graves disease. The time point was: newly diagnosed GD, antithyroid drugs for less than 3 months. Extracted RNA from PBMCs served as the source of the TCR library. CDR3 regions were amplified by Arm-PCR using iRepertoire HTBI primers to build TCR beta libraries. In TCRdb, the multiplex PCR reads were re-called with MiXCR into one record per CDR3 protein. Among roughly 400,000 distinct CDR3 sequences, about 15% were seen once, and the ten largest hold about 7.8%. This same sample was also part of a study on T cells in Graves' hyperthyroidism and ophthalmopathy.

Sequences were derived from peripheral blood mononuclear cells (PBMCs), sampled at new diagnosis, from a patient treated with antithyroid drugs. The source of these receptors is a woman aged 40 to 50 with Graves disease.

The gene calls are TRBV6-1 and TRBJ1-2, with TRBD1 identical over 10 bases. J gave up 0 bases and V 5 bases, and 3 bases lay outside the gene matches. Germline CDR1 reads MNHNS; CDR2 reads SASEGT. This CDR3 region has 15 residues. This CDR3 reads CASSRQGASNYGYTF. The CDR3 coding sequence is TGTGCCAGCAGTAGACAGGGGGCGTCTAACTATGGCTACACCTTC.

The rearrangement uses TRBV6-2 or TRBV6-3 and TRBJ2-7; 11 bases fit TRBD2. Germline V gives CDR1 MNHEY, CDR2 SVGEGT. V gave up 5 bases and J gave up 3 bases; unmatched junction bases: 6. This CDR3 spans 15 amino acids. The CDR3 DNA is TGTGCCAGCAGTCCATGGACTAGCGGGTACTACGAGCAGTACTTC. Protein sequence: CASSPWTSGYYEQYF.

This sequence joins TRBV6-1 and TRBJ2-2; the D is unclear. The V end was cut by 6 bases, the J end by 7 bases, with 12 bases between. CDR1 and CDR2 from the germline V gene are MNHNS and SASEGT. The CDR3 sequence is 13 residues long. The CDR3 bases are TGTGCCAGCAGCGAAAACGTTAGCGGGGAGCTGTTTTTT. It specifies CASSENVSGELFF.

The CDR3 region has the DNA TGTGCCAGCAGCCAAGGATTGCCACAGGGGGGGACTGAAGCTTTCTTT. Amino acid sequence: CASSQGLPQGGTEAFF. The chain employs TRBV3-1 and TRBJ1-1; 8 nucleotides align to TRBD1. The CDR3 spans 16 residues. With 1 base clipped from V and 5 bases from J, the junction kept 9 bases outside the gene matches. In germline, CDR1 is LGHDT, CDR2 YNNKEL (reference sequence).

This clonotype was seen only a few times. This CDR3 reads CSARVSGGPSNEQFF. The CDR3 region has the DNA TGCAGTGCTAGGGTGAGCGGGGGGCCGAGTAATGAGCAGTTCTTC. V gene TRBV20-1 combines with J gene TRBJ2-1; 9 positions match TRBD2. Losses at the gene ends were 3 bases for V and 7 bases for J; bases not matched to a gene: 10. Per the germline V gene, CDR1 is DFQATT and CDR2 is SNEGSKA (reference sequence). This CDR3 spans 15 amino acids.

This clonotype was found many times. The chain combines TRBV2 with TRBJ1-2, with a weak D call TRBD1 (5 bases). The CDR3 loop spans 13 amino acids. The ends were cut back, 6 bases at V and 2 bases at J, with 10 bases in the middle. The germline gives CDR1 SNHLY, CDR2 FYNNEI. In DNA, the CDR3 is TGTGCCAGCAGACTGACAGAAAACTATGGCTACACCTTC. Its translation is CASRLTENYGYTF.

This clonotype was observed at least ten times. The V gene is TRBV30, the J gene TRBJ2-7, with TRBD1 matching 7 bases. V was pared by 3 bases and J by 9 bases, with 17 bases of the junction left unmatched. The CDR3 runs to 15 residues. CDR1 GTSNPN and CDR2 SVGIG come from the germline V gene (reference sequence). CDR3: CAWSQPGQLGSLQYF. The CDR3 region has the DNA TGTGCCTGGAGCCAACCGGGACAGCTGGGATCGTTGCAGTACTTC.

This clonotype was seen many times. The V call is TRBV5-4, the J call TRBJ2-1; TRBD1 aligns across 10 bases. This CDR3 comprises 16 residues. CDR1 is SGHNT, CDR2 YYREEE, per germline (reference sequence). V shed 3 bases, J shed 6 bases, and the junction held 9 bases outside the gene matches. The DNA of the CDR3 is TGTGCCAGCAGCTCCCCCGGGACAGGGGCAGGCAATGAGCAGTTCTTC. Translating it yields CASSSPGTGAGNEQFF.

This clonotype occurred many times. Compared with germline, one end of the junction differs, possibly owing to a read error. The chain recombines TRBV12-3 or TRBV12-4 with TRBJ1-1, with D unclear. The CDR3 consists of 12 residues. The chain's CDR3 is CASSLGNTEAFF. As DNA, the CDR3 is TGTGCCAGCAGCTTAGGAAACACTGAAGCTTTCTTT.

This clonotype was detected ten times or more. V usage is TRBV19 and J usage is TRBJ2-5, with 15 bases lining up with TRBD2. The CDR3 is 16 residues long. Unmatched junction bases numbered 6, after V lost 5 bases and J lost 5 bases. Germline V CDR1 and CDR2: LNHDA, SQIVND (reference sequence). CDR3 nucleotides: TGTGCCAGTAGTTCCCGGACTAGCGGGAGGGCCGAGACCCAGTACTTC. This translates into CASSSRTSGRAETQYF.

In its sample, this clonotype was seen many times. The CDR3 sequence: CASSEDFRDTQYF. The CDR3, as DNA: TGCGCCAGCAGTGAGGACTTCAGGGATACGCAGTATTTT. The chain joins TRBV10-2 to TRBJ2-3; D ambiguous. The germline CDR1 and CDR2 sequences are WSHSY and SAAADI. The V end lost 2 bases, the J end lost 6 bases, and 9 bases lay between the germline ends. There are 13 residues in the CDR3.

This clonotype has just a few counts. The rearrangement uses TRBV5-5 and TRBJ1-6, with TRBD1 matching 9 bases. CDR3 length: 15 residues. In germline, CDR1 is SGHKS, CDR2 YYEKEE (reference sequence). V lost 2 bases, J lost 10 bases, and 7 bases stayed unmatched. CDR3 residues: CASSFLGQGNSPLHF. Written as DNA, the CDR3 is TGTGCCAGCAGCTTCCTAGGACAGGGGAACTCACCCCTCCACTTT. Combining the CDR3 with reference TRBV5-5 and TRBJ1-6 gives the whole variable domain DAGVTQSPTHLIKTRGQQVTLRCSPISGHKSVSWYQQVLGQGPQFIFQYYEKEERGRGNFPDRFSARQFPNYSSELNVNALLLGDSALYLCASSFLGQGNSPLHFGNGTRLTVT.